The 8 T cell receptor beta chains in this list originate from one sample, sequenced in a study of T cells in Graves' hyperthyroidism and ophthalmopathy. TCR beta CDR3 regions were amplified from RNA. An initial round of RT-PCR targeting the TCR CDR3 relied on the HTBI primer set. Via MiXCR, TCRdb re-called the multiplex PCR reads, giving one row per CDR3 protein. The sample gives 280,000 or so distinct CDR3 sequences, about 16% of which show up once; over 30% is in the top ten. Source material: blood. These TCRs come from a woman in her forties or fifties with Graves' hyperthyroidism that later progressed to Graves' ophthalmopathy.

This clonotype was seen a few times. A much larger clone lies one base from this, so it may be a read error. The chain joins TRBV20-1 to TRBJ2-1, with TRBD2 matching over 10 bases. This CDR3 comprises 18 residues. Germline-derived CDR1 and CDR2 are DFQATT and SNEGSKA (reference sequence). Losses at the gene ends were 4 bases for V and 3 bases for J; bases not matched to a gene: 15. CDR3 in amino acids: CSAIPGASGRGGYNEQFF. The DNA of the CDR3 is TGCAGTGCTATCCCCGGGGCTAGCGGGAGAGGCGGCTACAATGAGCAGTTCTTC.

This clonotype was counted ten times or more. J is TRBJ2-3 and V is TRBV2; 8 nucleotides agree with TRBD2. The CDR3 spans 18 residues. Germline-derived CDR1 and CDR2 are SNHLY and FYNNEI. The trim removed 2 bases at V and 2 bases at J, leaving 12 bases unmatched. CDR3 bases: TGTGCCAGCAGTGAAATTGGACTAGCTATCCGAAACACAGATACGCAGTATTTT. This codes for CASSEIGLAIRNTDTQYF.

In this sample, this clonotype turned up many times. This sequence joins TRBV2 and TRBJ1-4, with D uncertain. CDR3 size: 17 residues. The V gene's germline CDR1 is SNHLY and CDR2 FYNNEI. Trimming cost V 7 bases and J 7 bases, with 25 bases left between them. The CDR3 loop reads CASTLRRVRELGEKLFF. The DNA of the CDR3 is TGTGCCAGCACCCTTCGAAGGGTACGGGAATTGGGTGAAAAACTGTTTTTT.

This clonotype has at least ten counts. The gene calls are TRBV30 and TRBJ2-1; D gene uncertain. This CDR3 comprises 13 residues. V dropped 3 bases and J dropped 7 bases, with 13 bases sitting between them. In germline, CDR1 is GTSNPN, CDR2 SVGIG (reference sequence). CDR3 protein: CAWRPTSVNEQFF. CDR3 DNA sequence: TGTGCCTGGAGGCCGACCAGTGTTAATGAGCAGTTCTTC.

This clonotype was counted many times. This sequence joins TRBV5-1 and TRBJ2-2; D might be TRBD1 or TRBD2, each matching 6 bases. Deletions cut 2 bases from V and 7 bases from J, with 9 bases between. The CDR3 length is 13 residues. Germline-derived CDR1 and CDR2 are SGHRS and YFSETQ. CDR3 coding DNA: TGCGCCAGCAGCTTACAGGGACTCGGGGAGCTGTTTTTT. Protein sequence: CASSLQGLGELFF.

The sample holds many counts of this clonotype. V usage is TRBV12-3 or TRBV12-4 and J usage is TRBJ2-7; D tentatively fits TRBD1 or TRBD2 (5 bases each). The CDR3 runs 13 residues. V was cut by 8 bases and J by 5 bases, with 16 bases left in between. The CDR3 DNA is TGTGCCAGCCTCGCGGTGGGGGTCAACGAGCAGTACTTC. Amino acid sequence: CASLAVGVNEQYF.

The V gene is TRBV20-1, the J gene TRBJ2-6; D possibly corresponds to TRBD1 (6 bases). Trimming removed 6 bases at V and 12 bases at J, with 21 bases between. CDR3 length equals 14 residues. CDR1 and CDR2 from the germline V gene are DFQATT and SNEGSKA (reference sequence). The CDR3 DNA sequence: TGCAGTGCCTCCCTCGGGACATTGGGGGTCGTCCTGACTTTC. Its protein product is CSASLGTLGVVLTF.

This clonotype was seen at least ten times. The chain has TRBV28 and TRBJ2-1; D possibly corresponds to TRBD1 (5 bases). The germline CDR1 and CDR2 sequences are MDHEN and SYDVKM. V was cut by 5 bases and J by 6 bases, with 14 bases left in between. The CDR3 is 14 amino acids. In DNA, the CDR3 is TGTGCCAGCAGTAGACAGCTACAGCCCAATGAGCAGTTCTTC. Its protein is CASSRQLQPNEQFF. The full variable domain, completed using reference TRBV28 and TRBJ2-1, is DVKVTQSSRYLVKRTGEKVFLECVQDMDHENMFWYRQDPGLGLRLIYFSYDVKMKEKGDIPEGYSVSREKKERFSLILESASTNQTSMYLCASSRQLQPNEQFFGPGTRLTVL.